This T cell receptor (beta chain) was documented in a study of a mutant IDH1 vaccine in newly diagnosed glioma. Study-level background: Patients were started on vaccination 4-6 weeks after radiotherapy alone, or with temozolomide cycles. Patients had received radiotherapy, temozolomide, or both previously, most receiving both. Study findings and constraints: Top-clonotype changes in peripheral T cells seemed unrelated to pseudoprogression.

As for this clone: What it binds is unknown.

TCRdb's table, derived via immunoSEQ multiplex PCR, lists solely in-frame clones and lacks some. Of approximately 11,000 clones in the sample, approximately 90% are singletons; the top ten hold around 4.9%. Time point of the sample: week 23, last vaccination. Doses consisted of 300 ug of mutant IDH1 20-mer peptide each, paired with topical imiquimod. CDR1 is SGHDT and CDR2 is YYEEEE in the germline V gene. This CDR3 spans 13 amino acids. The V end was cut by 1 base, the J end by 11 bases, with 10 bases between. The TCR was taken from a woman in her 40s with glioma. Some clones in this sample may be carry-over from other donors' samples. The sequenced sample was PBMCs, obtained from a glioma patient whose treatment included an IDH1 peptide vaccine. The chain links TRBV5-6 to TRBJ1-6, with D unresolved. The CDR3 sequence is CASSLRPWAPLHF. DNA of the CDR3: TGTGCCAGCAGCTTGAGACCATGGGCACCCCTCCACTTT.